Sequencing of this TCR beta chain was carried out in a study of regulatory T cells in long-lasting Graves disease. The time point was: persistent/refractory GD, antithyroid drugs over 5 years with positive TRAb. TCR sequences were obtained from RNA taken from PBMCs. Study-level results: There were preferences for TRBV28, TRBJ1-2 and TRBJ2-5 in persistent disease.

Germline-derived CDR1 and CDR2 are SNHLY and FYNNEI. The CDR3 runs 15 residues. Trimming took off 4 bases at V and 4 bases at J, with 16 bases between the two ends. Both iRepertoire HTBI primers and Arm-PCR of CDR3 regions were used to build the TCR beta libraries. One entry per CDR3 protein results from TCRdb running MiXCR on the multiplex PCR reads. This repertoire shows about 450,000 distinct CDR3 sequences, roughly a quarter found once; its top ten account for approximately 26%. On this clonotype: Antigen unknown.

The sequencing used peripheral blood mononuclear cells (PBMCs), collected when the disease was refractory, from a patient treated with antithyroid drugs. The rearrangement joins TRBV2 to TRBJ2-5; unclear D gene. The sequence derives from a female donor with Graves disease. CDR3 sequence (DNA): TGTGCCAGCAGTGCCGGGTCCACCGTCCGAGAGACCCAGTACTTC. Translated: CASSAGSTVRETQYF.